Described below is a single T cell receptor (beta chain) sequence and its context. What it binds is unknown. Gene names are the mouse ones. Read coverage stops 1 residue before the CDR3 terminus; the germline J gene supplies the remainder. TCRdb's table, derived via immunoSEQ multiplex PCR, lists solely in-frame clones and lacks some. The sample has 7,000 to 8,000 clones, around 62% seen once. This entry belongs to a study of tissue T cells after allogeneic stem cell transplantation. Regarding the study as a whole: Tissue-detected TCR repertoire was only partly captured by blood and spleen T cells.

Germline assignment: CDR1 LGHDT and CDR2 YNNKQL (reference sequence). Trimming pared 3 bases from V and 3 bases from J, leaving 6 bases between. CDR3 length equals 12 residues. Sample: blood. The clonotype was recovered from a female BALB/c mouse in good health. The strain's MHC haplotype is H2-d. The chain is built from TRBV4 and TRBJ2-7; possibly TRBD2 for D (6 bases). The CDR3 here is CASSYGGYEQYF. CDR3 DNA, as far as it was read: TGTGCCAGCAGCTATGGGGGCTATGAACAGTAC.